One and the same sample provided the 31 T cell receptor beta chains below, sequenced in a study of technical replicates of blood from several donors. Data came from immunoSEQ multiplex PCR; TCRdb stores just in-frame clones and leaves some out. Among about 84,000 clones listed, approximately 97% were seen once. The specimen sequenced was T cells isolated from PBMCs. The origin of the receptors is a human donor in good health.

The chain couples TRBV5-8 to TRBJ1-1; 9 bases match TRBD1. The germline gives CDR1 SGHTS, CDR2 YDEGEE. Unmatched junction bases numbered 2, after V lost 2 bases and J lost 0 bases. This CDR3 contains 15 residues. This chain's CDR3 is CASSLGQGMNTEAFF. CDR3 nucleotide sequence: TGTGCCAGCAGCTTAGGACAGGGGATGAACACTGAAGCTTTCTTT.

CDR3 bases: TGTGCCAGCAGCTTAGGGCGGAGGGCTGAGACCCAGTACTTC. Translating it yields CASSLGRRAETQYF. The rearrangement uses TRBV13 and TRBJ2-5; tentative D call: TRBD2 (6 bases). Looked up from germline, CDR1 is PRHDT and CDR2 is FYEKMQ (reference sequence). This CDR3 comprises 14 residues. V gave up 0 bases and J gave up 5 bases, with 10 bases separating them.

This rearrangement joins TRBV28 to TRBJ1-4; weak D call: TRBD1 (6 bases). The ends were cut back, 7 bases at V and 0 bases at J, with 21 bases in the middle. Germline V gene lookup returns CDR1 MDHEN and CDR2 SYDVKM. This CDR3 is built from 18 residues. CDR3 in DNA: TGTGCCAGCAAGGTCGCAGGGGCGGGTTATGCAACTAATGAAAAACTGTTTTTT. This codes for CASKVAGAGYATNEKLFF.

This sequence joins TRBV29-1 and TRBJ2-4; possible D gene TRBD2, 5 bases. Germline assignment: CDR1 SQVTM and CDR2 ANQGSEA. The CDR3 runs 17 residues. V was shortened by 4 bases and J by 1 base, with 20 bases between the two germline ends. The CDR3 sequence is CSVARGQRSGAKNIQYF. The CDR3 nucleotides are TGCAGCGTTGCCCGAGGGCAACGGAGTGGGGCCAAAAACATTCAGTACTTC.

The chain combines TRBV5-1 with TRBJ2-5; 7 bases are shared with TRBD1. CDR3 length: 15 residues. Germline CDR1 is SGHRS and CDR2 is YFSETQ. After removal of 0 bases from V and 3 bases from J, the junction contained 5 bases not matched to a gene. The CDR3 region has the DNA TGCGCCAGCAGCTTGGCGGGACAGCAGAAAGAGACCCAGTACTTC. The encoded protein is CASSLAGQQKETQYF. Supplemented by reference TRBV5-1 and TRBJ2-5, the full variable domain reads KAGVTQTPRYLIKTRGQQVTLSCSPISGHRSVSWYQQTPGQGLQFLFEYFSETQRNKGNFPGRFSGRQFSNSRSEMNVSTLELGDSALYLCASSLAGQQKETQYFGPGTRLLVL.

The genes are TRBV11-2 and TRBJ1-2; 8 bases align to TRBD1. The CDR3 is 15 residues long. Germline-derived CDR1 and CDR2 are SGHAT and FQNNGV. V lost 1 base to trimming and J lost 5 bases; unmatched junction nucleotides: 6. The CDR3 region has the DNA TGTGCCAGCAGCTTAGGGGCGACAGGGGCGTATGGCTACACCTTC. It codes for CASSLGATGAYGYTF.

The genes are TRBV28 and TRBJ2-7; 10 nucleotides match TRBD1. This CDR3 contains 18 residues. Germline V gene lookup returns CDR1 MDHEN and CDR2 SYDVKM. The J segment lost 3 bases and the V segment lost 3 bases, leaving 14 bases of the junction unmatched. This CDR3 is CASSLKVGTGVFGYEQYF. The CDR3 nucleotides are TGTGCCAGCAGTTTGAAAGTAGGGACAGGGGTATTCGGCTACGAGCAGTACTTC. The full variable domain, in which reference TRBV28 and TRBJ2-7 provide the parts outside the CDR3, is DVKVTQSSRYLVKRTGEKVFLECVQDMDHENMFWYRQDPGLGLRLIYFSYDVKMKEKGDIPEGYSVSREKKERFSLILESASTNQTSMYLCASSLKVGTGVFGYEQYFGPGTRLTVT.

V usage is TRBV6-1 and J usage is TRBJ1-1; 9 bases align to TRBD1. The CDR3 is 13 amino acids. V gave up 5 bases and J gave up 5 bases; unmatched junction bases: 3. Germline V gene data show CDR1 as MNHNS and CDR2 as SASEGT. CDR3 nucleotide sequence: TGTGCCAGCAGTAGGGACAGGGTTACTGAAGCTTTCTTT. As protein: CASSRDRVTEAFF.

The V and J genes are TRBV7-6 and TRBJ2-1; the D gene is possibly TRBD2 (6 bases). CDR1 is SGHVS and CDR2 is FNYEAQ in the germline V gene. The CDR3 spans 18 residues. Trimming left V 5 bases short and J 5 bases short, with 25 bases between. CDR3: CASSEARTFGGLHNEQFF. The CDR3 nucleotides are TGTGCCAGCAGCGAAGCCCGTACATTCGGGGGACTTCACAATGAGCAGTTCTTC.

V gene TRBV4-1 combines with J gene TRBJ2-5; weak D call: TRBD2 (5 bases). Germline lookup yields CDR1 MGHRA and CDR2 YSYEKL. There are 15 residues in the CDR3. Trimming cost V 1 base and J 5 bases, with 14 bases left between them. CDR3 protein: CASSQAAGVSETQYF. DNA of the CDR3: TGCGCCAGCAGCCAAGCAGCCGGGGTATCGGAGACCCAGTACTTC.

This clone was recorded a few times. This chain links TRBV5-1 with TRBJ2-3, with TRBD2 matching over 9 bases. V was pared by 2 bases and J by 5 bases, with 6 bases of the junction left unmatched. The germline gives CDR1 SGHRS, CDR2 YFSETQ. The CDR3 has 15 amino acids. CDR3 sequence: CASSFRGGAGDTQYF. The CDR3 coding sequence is TGCGCCAGCAGCTTTCGCGGGGGGGCCGGAGATACGCAGTATTTT.

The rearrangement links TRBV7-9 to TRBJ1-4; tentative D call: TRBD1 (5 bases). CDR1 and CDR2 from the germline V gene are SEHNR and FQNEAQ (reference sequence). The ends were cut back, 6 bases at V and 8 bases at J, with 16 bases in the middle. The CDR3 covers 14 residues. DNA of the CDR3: TGTGCCAGCAGTGGGTCCAGGGTAGGAGAAAAACTGTTTTTT. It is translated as CASSGSRVGEKLFF.

The chain's CDR3 is CASSETMGRNTIYF. CDR3 nucleotides: TGTGCCAGCAGTGAGACAATGGGTCGAAACACCATATATTTT. The chain links TRBV2 to TRBJ1-3; D is undetermined. Germline-derived CDR1 and CDR2 are SNHLY and FYNNEI. Trimming left V 3 bases short and J 5 bases short, with 11 bases between. The CDR3 totals 14 residues. The whole variable domain, filled in from reference TRBV2 and TRBJ1-3, reads EPEVTQTPSHQVTQMGQEVILRCVPISNHLYFYWYRQILGQKVEFLVSFYNNEISEKSEIFDDQFSVERPDGSNFTLKIRSTKLEDSAMYFCASSETMGRNTIYFGEGSWLTVV.

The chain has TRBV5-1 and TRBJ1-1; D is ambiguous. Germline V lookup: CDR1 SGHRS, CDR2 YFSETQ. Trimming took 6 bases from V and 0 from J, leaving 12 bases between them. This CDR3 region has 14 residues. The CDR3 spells CASNRGGLNTEAFF. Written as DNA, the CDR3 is TGCGCCAGCAACCGGGGAGGGTTGAACACTGAAGCTTTCTTT.

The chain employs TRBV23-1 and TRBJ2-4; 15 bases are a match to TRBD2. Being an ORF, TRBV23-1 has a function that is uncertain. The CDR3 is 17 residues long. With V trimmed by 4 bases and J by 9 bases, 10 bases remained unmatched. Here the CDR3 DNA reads TGCGCCAGCAGTCCAAACGGACTAGCGGGGGGGCCGGTCATTCAGTACTTC. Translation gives CASSPNGLAGGPVIQYF.

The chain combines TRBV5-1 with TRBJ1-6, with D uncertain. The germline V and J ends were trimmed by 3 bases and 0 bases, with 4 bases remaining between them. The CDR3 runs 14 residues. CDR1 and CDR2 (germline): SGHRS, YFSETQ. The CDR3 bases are TGCGCCAGCAGCTACAACTCCTATAATTCACCCCTCCACTTT. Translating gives CASSYNSYNSPLHF.

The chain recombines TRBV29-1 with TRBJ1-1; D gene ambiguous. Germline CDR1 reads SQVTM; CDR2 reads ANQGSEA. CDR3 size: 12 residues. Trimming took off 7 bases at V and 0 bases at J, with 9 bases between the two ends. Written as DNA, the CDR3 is TGCAGCGCCCCAGGCATGAACACTGAAGCTTTCTTT. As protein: CSAPGMNTEAFF.

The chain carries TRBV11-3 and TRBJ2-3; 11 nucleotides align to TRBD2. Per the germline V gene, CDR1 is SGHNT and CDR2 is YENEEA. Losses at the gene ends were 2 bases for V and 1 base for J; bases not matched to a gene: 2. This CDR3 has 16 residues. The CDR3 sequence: CASSLIAGGRTDTQYF. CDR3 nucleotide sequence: TGTGCCAGCAGCTTAATAGCGGGGGGGCGCACAGATACGCAGTATTTT.

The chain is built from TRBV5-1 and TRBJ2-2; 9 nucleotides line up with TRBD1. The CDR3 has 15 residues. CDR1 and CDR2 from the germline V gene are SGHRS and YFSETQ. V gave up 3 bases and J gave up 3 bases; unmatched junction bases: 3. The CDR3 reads CASSSTGGDTGELFF. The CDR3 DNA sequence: TGCGCCAGCAGCTCGACAGGGGGGGACACCGGGGAGCTGTTTTTT.

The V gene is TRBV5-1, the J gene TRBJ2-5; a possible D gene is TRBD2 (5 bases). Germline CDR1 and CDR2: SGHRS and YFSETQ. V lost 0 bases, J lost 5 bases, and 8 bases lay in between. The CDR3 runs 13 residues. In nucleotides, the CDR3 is TGCGCCAGCAGCTTGGCAGCTAGCGAGACCCAGTACTTC. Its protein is CASSLAASETQYF.

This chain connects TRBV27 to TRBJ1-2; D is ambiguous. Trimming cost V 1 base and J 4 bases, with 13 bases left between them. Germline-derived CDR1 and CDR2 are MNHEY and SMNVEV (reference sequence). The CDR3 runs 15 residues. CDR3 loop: CASSLFPKSGYGYTF. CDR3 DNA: TGTGCCAGCAGTTTATTTCCCAAAAGCGGCTATGGCTACACCTTC.

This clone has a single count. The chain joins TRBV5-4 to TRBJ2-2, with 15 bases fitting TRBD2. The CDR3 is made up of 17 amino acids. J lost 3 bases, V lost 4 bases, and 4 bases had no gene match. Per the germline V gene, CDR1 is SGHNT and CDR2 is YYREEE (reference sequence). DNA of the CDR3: TGTGCCAGCAGCCGGGGACTAGCGGGGGGATACACCGGGGAGCTGTTTTTT. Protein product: CASSRGLAGGYTGELFF.

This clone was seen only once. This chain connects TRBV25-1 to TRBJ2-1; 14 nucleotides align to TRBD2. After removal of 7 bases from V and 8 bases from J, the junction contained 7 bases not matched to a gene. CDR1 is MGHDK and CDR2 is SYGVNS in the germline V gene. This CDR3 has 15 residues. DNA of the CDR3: TGTGCCAGCACTGAGACTAGCGGGGGGGCCGATGAGCAGTTCTTC. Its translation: CASTETSGGADEQFF.

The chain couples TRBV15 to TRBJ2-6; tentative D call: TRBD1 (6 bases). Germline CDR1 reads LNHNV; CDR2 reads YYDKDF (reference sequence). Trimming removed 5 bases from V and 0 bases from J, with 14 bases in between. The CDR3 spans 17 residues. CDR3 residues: CATSRGQFYSGANVLTF. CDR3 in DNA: TGTGCCACCAGCCGTGGACAGTTCTACTCTGGGGCCAACGTCCTGACTTTC.

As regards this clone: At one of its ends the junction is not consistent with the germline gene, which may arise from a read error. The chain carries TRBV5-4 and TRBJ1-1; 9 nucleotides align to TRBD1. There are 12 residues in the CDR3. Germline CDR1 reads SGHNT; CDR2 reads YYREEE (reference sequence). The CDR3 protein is CASSLGDRVTEF. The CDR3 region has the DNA TGTGCCAGCAGCTTGGGGGACAGGGTAACGGAGTTT.

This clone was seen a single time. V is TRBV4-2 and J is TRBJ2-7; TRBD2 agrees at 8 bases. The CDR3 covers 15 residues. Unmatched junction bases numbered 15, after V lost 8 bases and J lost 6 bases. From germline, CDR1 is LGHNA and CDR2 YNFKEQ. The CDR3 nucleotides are TGTGCCAGCGGTCCCGATAGCGGGACGATGCGCGAGCAGTACTTC. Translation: CASGPDSGTMREQYF.

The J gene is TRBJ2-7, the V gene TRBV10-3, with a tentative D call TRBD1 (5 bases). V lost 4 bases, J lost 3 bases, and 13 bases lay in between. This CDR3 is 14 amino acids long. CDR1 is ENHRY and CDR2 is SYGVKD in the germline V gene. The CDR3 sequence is CAISAGSQFYEQYF. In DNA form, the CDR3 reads TGTGCCATCAGTGCAGGGTCACAGTTCTACGAGCAGTACTTC.

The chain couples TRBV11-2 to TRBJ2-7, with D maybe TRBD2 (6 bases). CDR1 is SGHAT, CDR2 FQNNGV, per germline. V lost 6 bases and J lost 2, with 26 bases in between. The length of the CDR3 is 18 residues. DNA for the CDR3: TGTGCCAGCAGGCCCCGTAGGAGGGAGGCCCTAGAGCCCTACGAGCAGTACTTC. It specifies CASRPRRREALEPYEQYF.

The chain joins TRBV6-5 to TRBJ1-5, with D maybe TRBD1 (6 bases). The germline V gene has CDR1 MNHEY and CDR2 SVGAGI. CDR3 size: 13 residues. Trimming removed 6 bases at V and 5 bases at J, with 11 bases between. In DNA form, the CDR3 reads TGTGCCAGCAGCTCAGGGGAGCATCAGCCCCAGCATTTT. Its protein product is CASSSGEHQPQHF.

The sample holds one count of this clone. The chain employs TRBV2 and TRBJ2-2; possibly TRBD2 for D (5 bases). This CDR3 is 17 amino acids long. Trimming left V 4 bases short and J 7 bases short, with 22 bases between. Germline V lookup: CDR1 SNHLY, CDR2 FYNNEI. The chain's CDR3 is CASSVGGPRHSSGELFF. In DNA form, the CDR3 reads TGTGCCAGCAGTGTTGGCGGGCCTAGACACTCCAGCGGGGAGCTGTTTTTT. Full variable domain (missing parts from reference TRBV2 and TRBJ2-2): EPEVTQTPSHQVTQMGQEVILRCVPISNHLYFYWYRQILGQKVEFLVSFYNNEISEKSEIFDDQFSVERPDGSNFTLKIRSTKLEDSAMYFCASSVGGPRHSSGELFFGEGSRLTVL.

In DNA, the CDR3 is TGTGCCAGCAGCTTGGATTCCCTAGCGTCCTACAATGAGCAGTTCTTC. Protein: CASSLDSLASYNEQFF. The V and J genes are TRBV5-6 and TRBJ2-1; D is perhaps TRBD2 (6 bases). Germline V lookup: CDR1 SGHDT, CDR2 YYEEEE. V shed 0 bases and J shed 1 base, with 11 bases lying between them. CDR3 length: 16 residues.